This entry is about one T cell receptor (beta chain). This sample is part of a study of blood T cell repertoires in COVID-19. In the study overall: From the United States, Italy and Spain came samples of acute and convalescent COVID-19. Nucleic acid was either cDNA or gDNA, and it came from T cells, B-cell-depleted T cells, or PBMCs.

In the original processing: The assay estimated nucleated cells by amplifying reference gene primers. Sequencing used immunoSEQ multiplex PCR; TCRdb keeps in-frame clones, though not all of them. The V and J calls and the clone size are those of that table, but D and trimming were determined from the DNA. Of roughly 300,000 clones listed, around nine tenths were seen once; the top ten hold 1.5% to 2%. Germline CDR1 and CDR2: PRHDT and FYEKMQ (reference sequence). Trimming removed 6 bases from V and 8 bases from J; junction bases left unmatched: 7. The length of the CDR3 is 13 residues. Seattle's enrolled individuals joined amid active infection and were then monitored longitudinally.

The clonotype comes from a young woman with COVID-19, enrolled during active disease. The chain uses TRBV13 and TRBJ1-2, with TRBD1 identical over 9 bases. Sequenced: peripheral blood. The CDR3 protein is CASRWDRVSGYTF. The CDR3 DNA is TGTGCCAGCAGGTGGGACAGGGTGAGCGGCTACACCTTC.